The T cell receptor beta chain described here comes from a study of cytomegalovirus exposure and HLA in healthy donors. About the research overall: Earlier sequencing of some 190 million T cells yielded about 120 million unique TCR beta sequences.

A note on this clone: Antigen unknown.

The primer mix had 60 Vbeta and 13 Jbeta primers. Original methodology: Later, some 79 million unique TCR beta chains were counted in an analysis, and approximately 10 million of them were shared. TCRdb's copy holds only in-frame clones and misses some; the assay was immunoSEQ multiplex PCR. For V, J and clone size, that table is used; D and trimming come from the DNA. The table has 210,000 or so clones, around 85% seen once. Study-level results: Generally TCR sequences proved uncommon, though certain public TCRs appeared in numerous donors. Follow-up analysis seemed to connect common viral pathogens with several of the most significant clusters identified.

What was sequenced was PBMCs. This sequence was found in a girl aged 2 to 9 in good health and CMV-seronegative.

CDR3 residues: CASSSRTGGTDTQYF. CDR3 nucleotides: TGTGCCAGCAGCTCCCGGACAGGAGGCACAGATACGCAGTATTTT. V gene TRBV11-2 combines with J gene TRBJ2-3; TRBD1 agrees at 7 bases. Germline CDR1 reads SGHAT; CDR2 reads FQNNGV. This CDR3 region has 15 residues. V trimming: 4 bases; J trimming: 1 base; junction bases outside the gene matches: 5.